The 24 T cell receptor beta chains below come from one sample, sequenced in a study of OX40 agonist ivuxolimab in advanced cancers. The repertoire was sequenced with immunoSEQ multiplex PCR; TCRdb's copy has only in-frame clones and lacks some. Of approximately 7,500 clones detected, over 60% appear once; the ten largest clones hold around 25%. This material consisted of CD4+ or CD8+ T cells sorted from blood, taken in a trial of the OX40 agonist ivuxolimab. All receptors come from an adult with an advanced solid tumor such as melanoma, head and neck, liver or kidney cancer.

As to this clone: This specimen includes other DNA sequences encoding the same CDR3. The genes are TRBV7-6 and TRBJ2-7, with D perhaps matching TRBD2 (5 bases). The CDR3 runs 14 residues. CDR1 and CDR2 from the germline V gene are SGHVS and FNYEAQ. The V end lost 1 base, the J end lost 1 base, and 8 bases lay between the germline ends. The CDR3 protein is CASSLGTGSYEQYF. CDR3 nucleotides: TGTGCCAGCAGCTTAGGGACGGGGTCCTACGAGCAGTACTTC.

The rearrangement uses TRBV7-9 and TRBJ2-1; the D gene is possibly TRBD1 (6 bases). The CDR3 totals 15 residues. The ends were cut back, 7 bases at V and 8 bases at J, with 21 bases in the middle. The V gene's germline CDR1 is SEHNR and CDR2 FQNEAQ (reference sequence). The DNA for the CDR3 is TGTGCCAGCACCAGACAGGACCCTCGGTCTCATGAGCAGTTCTTC. This translates into CASTRQDPRSHEQFF.

This chain uses TRBV18 with TRBJ1-5, with 7 bases matching TRBD1. The CDR3 is 19 amino acids. V was clipped by 1 base and J by 0 bases; unmatched bases: 12. CDR1 and CDR2 (germline): KGHSH, LQKENI. CDR3 sequence (DNA): TGTGCCAGCTCACCACTTCGCACAGGGGAGGGCTATAGCAATCAGCCCCAGCATTTT. Its protein product is CASSPLRTGEGYSNQPQHF. The full variable domain, in which reference TRBV18 and TRBJ1-5 provide the parts outside the CDR3, is NAGVMQNPRHLVRRRGQEARLRCSPMKGHSHVYWYRQLPEEGLKFMVYLQKENIIDESGMPKERFSAEFPKEGPSILRIQQVVRGDSAAYFCASSPLRTGEGYSNQPQHFGDGTRLSIL.

The chain carries TRBV28 and TRBJ2-7; TRBD1 aligns across 7 bases. This CDR3 spans 15 amino acids. CDR1 is MDHEN, CDR2 SYDVKM, per germline. J gave up 2 bases and V 7 bases, and 11 bases lay outside the gene matches. Written as DNA, the CDR3 is TGTGCCAGCAATCCAGAACAGGGGCCTGCCTACGAGCAGTACTTC. Protein sequence: CASNPEQGPAYEQYF.

The gene calls are TRBV5-6 and TRBJ2-3; D tentatively reads TRBD1 or TRBD2 (6 bases each). This CDR3 region has 15 residues. The V end lost 1 base, the J end lost 5 bases, and 14 bases lay between the germline ends. CDR1 SGHDT and CDR2 YYEEEE come from the germline V gene. CDR3 in DNA: TGTGCCAGCAGCTTGAGGTCCGGGGGCGGAGATACGCAGTATTTT. Encoded protein: CASSLRSGGGDTQYF.

This clone was observed a handful of times. V usage is TRBV7-9 and J usage is TRBJ1-6; TRBD1 is a possible D gene (6 bases). The CDR3 contains 14 residues. CDR1 is SEHNR and CDR2 is FQNEAQ in the germline V gene (reference sequence). Trimming cost V 5 bases and J 10 bases, with 15 bases left between them. CDR3 region: CASSAVLQGSPLHF. The CDR3, as DNA: TGTGCCAGCAGCGCAGTTCTACAGGGATCACCCCTCCACTTT.

On this clone: Other DNA sequences in this specimen translate into the identical CDR3. The chain employs TRBV7-6 and TRBJ2-7, with TRBD1 identical over 8 bases. J was trimmed by 4 bases and V by 1 base; bases with no gene match: 3. This CDR3 comprises 14 residues. Per germline, CDR1 SGHVS and CDR2 FNYEAQ. CDR3 region: CASSLGTGRYEQYF. As DNA, the CDR3 is TGTGCCAGCAGCTTAGGGACAGGGCGGTACGAGCAGTACTTC. The whole variable domain, filled in from reference TRBV7-6 and TRBJ2-7, reads GAGVSQSPRYKVTKRGQDVALRCDPISGHVSLYWYRQALGQGPEFLTYFNYEAQQDKSGLPNDRFSAERPEGSISTLTIQRTEQRDSAMYRCASSLGTGRYEQYFGPGTRLTVT.

The V call is TRBV6-5, the J call TRBJ1-2; D may be TRBD1 (5 bases). This CDR3 has 15 residues. Germline V gene sequence: CDR1 MNHEY, CDR2 SVGAGI. V shed 0 bases and J shed 1 base, with 9 bases lying between them. The CDR3 region has the DNA TGTGCCAGCAGTTACTCCCAGGGAAGTAACTATGGCTACACCTTC. Protein sequence: CASSYSQGSNYGYTF.

The rearrangement links TRBV7-6 to TRBJ2-2, with 9 bases that match TRBD2. V gave up 5 bases and J gave up 4 bases; unmatched junction bases: 11. CDR3 size: 17 residues. Germline V gene lookup returns CDR1 SGHVS and CDR2 FNYEAQ. This CDR3 is CASSHGAGGPGTGELFF. CDR3 bases: TGTGCCAGCAGCCACGGGGCGGGGGGGCCAGGCACCGGGGAGCTGTTTTTT.

V usage is TRBV6-1 and J usage is TRBJ1-1, with D perhaps matching TRBD1 (5 bases). V was trimmed by 10 bases and J by 1 base, leaving 13 bases between them. This CDR3 is 13 amino acids long. Per germline, CDR1 MNHNS and CDR2 SASEGT. The CDR3 sequence: CANAGTANTEAFF. CDR3 in DNA: TGTGCCAACGCCGGGACGGCGAACACTGAAGCTTTCTTT.

The V call is TRBV27, the J call TRBJ2-7; D not resolved. The CDR3 extends over 14 amino acids. Trimming shortened V by 3 bases and J by 2 bases, and 11 bases separated the two germline ends. Germline V gives CDR1 MNHEY, CDR2 SMNVEV (reference sequence). Here the CDR3 DNA reads TGTGCCAGCAGTTTTGGCAGAGAAGCCTACGAGCAGTACTTC. Protein: CASSFGREAYEQYF.

The rearrangement joins TRBV4-1 to TRBJ1-5, with D hard to call. CDR1 MGHRA and CDR2 YSYEKL come from the germline V gene. The CDR3 has 14 amino acids. Trimming pared 4 bases from V and 7 bases from J, leaving 14 bases between. The chain's CDR3 is CASSPNRVGQPQHF. CDR3 bases: TGCGCCAGCAGCCCTAACAGAGTCGGCCAGCCCCAGCATTTT.

This clone has a handful of counts. Different DNA sequences within this sample yield the same CDR3. The chain carries TRBV9 and TRBJ2-2; D gene ambiguous. The CDR3 has 12 amino acids. V lost 0 bases, J lost 8 bases, and 5 bases lay in between. Germline V gene lookup returns CDR1 SGDLS and CDR2 YYNGEE. Written as DNA, the CDR3 is TGTGCCAGCAGCGTAGTCGGGGGGGAGCTGTTTTTT. It codes for CASSVVGGELFF.

This clone was detected only once. The V and J genes are TRBV19 and TRBJ2-5; TRBD2 matches at 10 bases. The CDR3 is 14 residues long. Germline assignment: CDR1 LNHDA and CDR2 SQIVND (reference sequence). J lost 5 bases, V lost 5 bases, and 5 bases had no gene match. CDR3 amino acids: CASSPQGLAETQYF. DNA of the CDR3: TGTGCCAGTAGTCCACAGGGACTAGCGGAGACCCAGTACTTC. The whole variable domain, remainder taken from reference TRBV19 and TRBJ2-5, is DGGITQSPKYLFRKEGQNVTLSCEQNLNHDAMYWYRQDPGQGLRLIYYSQIVNDFQKGDIAEGYSVSREKKESFPLTVTSAQKNPTAFYLCASSPQGLAETQYFGPGTRLLVL.

By share, this clone ranks as large. The chain uses TRBV2 and TRBJ2-7, with D unresolved. This CDR3 has 13 residues. Per germline, CDR1 SNHLY and CDR2 FYNNEI. Deletions cut 8 bases from V and 1 base from J, with 12 bases between. The CDR3 nucleotides are TGTGCCAGCGACAACCCCACTTCCTACGAGCAGTACTTC. Translation: CASDNPTSYEQYF.

The chain is built from TRBV27 and TRBJ2-1; TRBD2 might be the D (5 bases). Germline V CDR1 and CDR2: MNHEY, SMNVEV (reference sequence). The CDR3 has 15 residues. The V end lost 6 bases, the J end lost 3 bases, and 15 bases lay between the germline ends. The DNA for the CDR3 is TGTGCCAGCAGCGAGGGCCCCCGTGGCTACAATGAGCAGTTCTTC. Translation: CASSEGPRGYNEQFF.

This clone has only one observation. This chain links TRBV7-6 with TRBJ2-2; 8 nucleotides line up with TRBD1. The CDR3 runs to 16 residues. Germline trimming cut 3 bases from V and 2 bases from J; bases unmatched to any gene: 5. Germline values: CDR1 SGHVS, CDR2 FNYEAQ. The CDR3 DNA follows: TGTGCCAGCAGCTTTAGTCCAGGGGGCAACACCGGGGAGCTGTTTTTT. Residues: CASSFSPGGNTGELFF.

V and J are TRBV6-1 and TRBJ2-2; no reliable D call. The CDR3 is made up of 14 amino acids. With 7 bases removed from V and 0 bases from J, the gap between germline ends came to 9 bases. The germline V gene encodes CDR1 MNHNS and CDR2 SASEGT. This CDR3 is CASNTMTNTGELFF. DNA of the CDR3: TGTGCCAGCAATACCATGACGAACACCGGGGAGCTGTTTTTT.

This clone has a handful of counts. J is TRBJ2-1 and V is TRBV6-5; D ambiguous. V gave up 5 bases and J gave up 0 bases, with 11 bases separating them. Germline values: CDR1 MNHEY, CDR2 SVGAGI. This CDR3 is 15 amino acids long. The CDR3 nucleotides are TGTGCCAGCAGTCACGGACGGTCCTCCTACAATGAGCAGTTCTTC. Amino acids: CASSHGRSSYNEQFF.

This chain connects TRBV4-1 to TRBJ2-3, with 8 bases that match TRBD2. V was pared by 4 bases and J by 2 bases, with 8 bases of the junction left unmatched. The CDR3 consists of 16 residues. Germline V gives CDR1 MGHRA, CDR2 YSYEKL. CDR3 sequence (DNA): TGCGCCAGCAGCCTCGCGGGGGGTCAGACCACAGATACGCAGTATTTT. Its protein product is CASSLAGGQTTDTQYF.

The genes are TRBV9 and TRBJ2-4, with 9 bases matching TRBD1. With V trimmed by 0 bases and J by 9 bases, 4 bases remained unmatched. The CDR3 has 14 amino acids. Germline V gives CDR1 SGDLS, CDR2 YYNGEE. CDR3 region: CASSVVGTGPIQYF. The CDR3 DNA sequence: TGTGCCAGCAGCGTAGTAGGGACAGGGCCCATTCAGTACTTC.

The J gene is TRBJ1-2, the V gene TRBV5-3; tentative D call: TRBD1 (6 bases). TRBV5-3 is reported as an ORF; its role is uncertain. With 8 bases removed from V and 7 bases from J, the gap between germline ends came to 24 bases. The CDR3 covers 15 residues. In DNA, the CDR3 is TGTGCCAGCATCCCGGAGGGGGGATTTGAAGGTGGCTACACCTTC. Translated, it gives CASIPEGGFEGGYTF.

The chain combines TRBV5-5 with TRBJ1-1, with D unclear. Germline V gene lookup returns CDR1 SGHKS and CDR2 YYEKEE (reference sequence). The CDR3 is 13 amino acids. The V end was cut by 2 bases, the J end by 0 bases, with 5 bases between. CDR3 in amino acids: CASSFSVNTEAFF. The CDR3 DNA reads as TGTGCCAGCAGCTTTTCGGTGAACACTGAAGCTTTCTTT.

This chain uses TRBV14 with TRBJ2-7; a weak D match, TRBD2 (6 bases). Germline CDR1 SGHDN, CDR2 FVKESK. There are 16 residues in the CDR3. Trimming left V 3 bases short and J 4 bases short, with 19 bases between. The CDR3 DNA reads TGTGCCAGCAGCCAGCACCCGGCCCGCCTAGCGTACGAGCAGTACTTC. It yields the protein CASSQHPARLAYEQYF.